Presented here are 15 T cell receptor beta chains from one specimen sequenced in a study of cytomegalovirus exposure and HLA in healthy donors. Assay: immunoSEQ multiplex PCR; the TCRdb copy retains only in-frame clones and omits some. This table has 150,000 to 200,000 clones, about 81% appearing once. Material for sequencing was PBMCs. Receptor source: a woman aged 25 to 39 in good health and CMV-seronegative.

CDR3 nucleotide sequence: TGTGCCAGCAGTTTCCAGACTAGCGGGAGAGGAAGGGATACGCAGTATTTT. Translation gives CASSFQTSGRGRDTQYF. V and J are TRBV27 and TRBJ2-3, with 12 bases fitting TRBD2. Germline V gives CDR1 MNHEY, CDR2 SMNVEV (reference sequence). The CDR3 has 17 residues. Germline trimming cut 3 bases from V and 6 bases from J; bases unmatched to any gene: 10.

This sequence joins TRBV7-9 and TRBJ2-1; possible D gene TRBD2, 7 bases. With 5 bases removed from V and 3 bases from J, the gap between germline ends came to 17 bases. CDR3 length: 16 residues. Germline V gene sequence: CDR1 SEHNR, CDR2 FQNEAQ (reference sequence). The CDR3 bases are TGTGCCAGCAGCCCGTCACGCGGGGGCGACTACAATGAGCAGTTCTTC. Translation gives CASSPSRGGDYNEQFF.

CDR3 residues: CASSPRRTGAYEQYF. The CDR3 DNA follows: TGTGCCAGCTCACCACGGAGGACAGGAGCCTACGAGCAGTACTTC. V usage is TRBV18 and J usage is TRBJ2-7; the match to TRBD1 covers 7 bases. V shed 1 base and J 2 bases; nucleotides not matched to a gene: 5. Germline V gene data show CDR1 as KGHSH and CDR2 as LQKENI. The CDR3 covers 15 residues.

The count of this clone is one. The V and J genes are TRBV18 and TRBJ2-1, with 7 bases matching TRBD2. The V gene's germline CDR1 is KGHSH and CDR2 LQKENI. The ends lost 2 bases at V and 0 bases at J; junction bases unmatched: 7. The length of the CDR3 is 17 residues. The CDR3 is CASSPTGAGLSYNEQFF. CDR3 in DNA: TGTGCCAGCTCACCAACGGGAGCGGGACTCTCCTACAATGAGCAGTTCTTC.

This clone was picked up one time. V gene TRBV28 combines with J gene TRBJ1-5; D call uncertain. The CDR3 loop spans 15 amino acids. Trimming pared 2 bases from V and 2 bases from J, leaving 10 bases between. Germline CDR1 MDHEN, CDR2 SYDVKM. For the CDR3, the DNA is TGTGCCAGCAGTTTAGGGTGGGGAGGCAATCAGCCCCAGCATTTT. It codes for CASSLGWGGNQPQHF.

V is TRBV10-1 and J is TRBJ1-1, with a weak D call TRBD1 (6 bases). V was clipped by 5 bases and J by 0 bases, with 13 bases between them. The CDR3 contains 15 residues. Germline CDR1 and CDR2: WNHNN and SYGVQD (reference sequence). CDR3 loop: CASSPRGKMNTEAFF. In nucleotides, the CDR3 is TGCGCCAGCAGTCCCAGGGGCAAGATGAACACTGAAGCTTTCTTT.

This chain's CDR3 is CASSLEIGGIETQYF. The CDR3, as DNA: TGCGCCAGCAGCTTGGAAATAGGGGGTATAGAGACCCAGTACTTC. The chain has TRBV5-1 and TRBJ2-5, with D perhaps TRBD1 (6 bases). CDR1 is SGHRS and CDR2 is YFSETQ in the germline V gene. V gave up 0 bases and J gave up 4 bases, with 13 bases separating them. CDR3 length equals 15 residues.

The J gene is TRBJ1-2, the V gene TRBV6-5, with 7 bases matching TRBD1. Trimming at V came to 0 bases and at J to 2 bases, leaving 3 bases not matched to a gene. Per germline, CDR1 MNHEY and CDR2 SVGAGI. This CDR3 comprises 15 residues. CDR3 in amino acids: CASSYSTGKNYGYTF. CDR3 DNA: TGTGCCAGCAGTTACTCGACAGGGAAGAACTATGGCTACACCTTC.

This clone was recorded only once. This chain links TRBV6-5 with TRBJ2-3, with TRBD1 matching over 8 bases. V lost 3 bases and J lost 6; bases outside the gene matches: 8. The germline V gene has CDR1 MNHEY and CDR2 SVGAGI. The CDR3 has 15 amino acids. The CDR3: CASSYSNRGMDTQYF. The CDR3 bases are TGTGCCAGCAGTTATAGTAACAGGGGGATGGATACGCAGTATTTT.

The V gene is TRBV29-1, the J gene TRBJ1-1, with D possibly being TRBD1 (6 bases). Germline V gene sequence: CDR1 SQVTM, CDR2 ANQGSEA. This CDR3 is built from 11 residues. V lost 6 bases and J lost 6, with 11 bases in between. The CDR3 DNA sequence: TGCAGCGTAAACAGGGCGGCTGAAGCTTTCTTT. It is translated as CSVNRAAEAFF.

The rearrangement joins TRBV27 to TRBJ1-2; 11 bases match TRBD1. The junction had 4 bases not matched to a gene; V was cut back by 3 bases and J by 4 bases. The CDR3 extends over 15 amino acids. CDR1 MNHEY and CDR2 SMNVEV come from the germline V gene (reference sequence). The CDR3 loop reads CASSFLGQGVYGYTF. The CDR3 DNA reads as TGTGCCAGCAGTTTCTTGGGACAGGGGGTCTATGGCTACACCTTC.

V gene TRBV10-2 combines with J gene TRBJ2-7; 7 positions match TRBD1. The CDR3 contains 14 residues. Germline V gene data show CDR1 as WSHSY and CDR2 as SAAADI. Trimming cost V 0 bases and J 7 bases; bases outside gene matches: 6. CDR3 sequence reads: CASSESKGAREQYF. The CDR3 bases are TGCGCCAGCAGTGAGTCGAAGGGGGCGCGGGAGCAGTACTTC.

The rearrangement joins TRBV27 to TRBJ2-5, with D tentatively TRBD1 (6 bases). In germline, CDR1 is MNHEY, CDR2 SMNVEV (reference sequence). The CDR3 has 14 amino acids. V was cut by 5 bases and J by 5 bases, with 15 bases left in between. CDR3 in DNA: TGTGCCAGCAGTCGACAGGTCGCCGGGGAGACCCAGTACTTC. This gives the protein CASSRQVAGETQYF.

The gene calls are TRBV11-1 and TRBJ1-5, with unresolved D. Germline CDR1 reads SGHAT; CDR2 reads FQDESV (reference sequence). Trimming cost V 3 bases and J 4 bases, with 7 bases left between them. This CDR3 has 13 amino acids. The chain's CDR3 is CASSLSGNQPQHF. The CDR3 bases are TGTGCCAGCAGCTTGTCAGGAAATCAGCCCCAGCATTTT. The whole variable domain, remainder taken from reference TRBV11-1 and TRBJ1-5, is EAEVAQSPRYKITEKSQAVAFWCDPISGHATLYWYRQILGQGPELLVQFQDESVVDDSQLPKDRFSAERLKGVDSTLKIQPAELGDSAMYLCASSLSGNQPQHFGDGTRLSIL.

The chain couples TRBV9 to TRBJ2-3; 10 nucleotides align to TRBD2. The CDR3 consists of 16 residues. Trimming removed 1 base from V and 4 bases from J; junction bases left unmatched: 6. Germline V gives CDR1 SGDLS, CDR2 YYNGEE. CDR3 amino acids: CASSVHSGRDSDTQYF. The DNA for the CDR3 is TGTGCCAGCAGCGTACACAGCGGGAGGGATTCAGATACGCAGTATTTT.